This T cell receptor (beta chain) was captured in a study of cytomegalovirus exposure and HLA in healthy donors. Whole-study results and caveats: Sequencing depth roughly uniform across donors was assumed in presence/absence analyses.

CDR3 length: 12 amino acids. CDR1 is LNHDA and CDR2 is SQIVND in the germline V gene (reference sequence). Unmatched junction bases numbered 5, after V lost 11 bases and J lost 3 bases. Remarks on this clone: As yet, its antigen is unknown.

The PCR was carried out with 60 Vbeta primers and 13 Jbeta primers. Repertoires were generated with immunoSEQ multiplex PCR, while TCRdb's copy carries only in-frame clones and drops some. Here the sample table reports around 150,000 clones. This chain joins TRBV19 and TRBJ2-7; 9 nucleotides match TRBD2. Sequencing was performed on PBMCs. This receptor was taken from a man in his forties in good health and CMV-seronegative. The CDR3 spells CAVEAGGYEQYF. Written as DNA, the CDR3 is TGTGCCGTGGAAGCGGGAGGCTACGAGCAGTACTTC.